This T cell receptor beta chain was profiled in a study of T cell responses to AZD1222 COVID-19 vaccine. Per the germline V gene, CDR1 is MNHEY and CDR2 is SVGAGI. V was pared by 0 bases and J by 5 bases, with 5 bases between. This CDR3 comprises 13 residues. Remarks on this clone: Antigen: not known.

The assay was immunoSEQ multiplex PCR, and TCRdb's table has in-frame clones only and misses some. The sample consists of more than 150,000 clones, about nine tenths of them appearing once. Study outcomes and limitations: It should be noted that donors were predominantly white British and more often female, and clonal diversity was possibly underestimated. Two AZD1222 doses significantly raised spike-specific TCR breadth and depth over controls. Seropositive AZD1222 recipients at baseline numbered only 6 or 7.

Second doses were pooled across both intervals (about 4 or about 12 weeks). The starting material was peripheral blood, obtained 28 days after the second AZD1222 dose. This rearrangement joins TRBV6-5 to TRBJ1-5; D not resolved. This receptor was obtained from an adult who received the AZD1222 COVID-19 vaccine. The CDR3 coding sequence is TGTGCCAGCAGTTACTCGAAAGATCAGCCCCAGCATTTT. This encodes CASSYSKDQPQHF.